The source of this TCR beta chain is a study of T-cell memory formation after mild COVID-19. As for the study in general: TCR clustering was largely donor specific. The study's findings and limits: Among clones peaking at day 37 in the second wave, SARS-CoV-2 specificity remained unconfirmed. Later expanders leaned CD4+, whereas clones that contracted between day 15 and 85 were balanced CD4/CD8. Memory sampled before infection contained some responding clones, suggesting cross-reactive memory joined.

Looked up from germline, CDR1 is SGHTA and CDR2 is FQGNSA. From its first to its last residue, the CDR3 has 9 amino acids. Comments on this clonotype: Its matching antigen is unknown. Since the CDR3 does not end with the conserved phenylalanine or tryptophan, this likely comes from a read error. It is unclear where the CDR3 begins or ends on the DNA, so no DNA is shown, and the CDR3 is as TCRdb lists it.

TCRdb reprocessed the 5' RACE reads via MiXCR and lists one record per CDR3 protein. The repertoire includes roughly 250,000 distinct CDR3 sequences, 16% of them detected once, and approximately 3.6% sits in the top ten. The chain links TRBV7-2 to TRBJ1-2; TRBD1 was called by the table and not checked on the DNA. Material for sequencing was PBMCs or a T cell subset sorted from them (not recorded which). This clonotype was obtained from a man aged 18 to 29 who had mild COVID-19 (a few samples of this study predate the infection). Cell type and time point are not known. The CDR3 loop is CASSPGQPS.